The sequence of this TCR beta chain was determined in a study of blood T cell repertoires in COVID-19. The CDR3 totals 12 residues. Trimming pared 5 bases from V and 2 bases from J, leaving 6 bases between. CDR1 SGHRS and CDR2 YFSETQ come from the germline V gene. TCRdb's table, derived via immunoSEQ multiplex PCR, lists solely in-frame clones and lacks some. The profile shows about 300,000 clones, around 90% of them singletons. V gene TRBV5-1 combines with J gene TRBJ2-3, with no clear D. This sequence was found in a man aged 65 to 85 with acute or convalescent COVID-19. Sequenced sample: peripheral blood. As DNA, the CDR3 is TGCGCCAGCAGTCAGGACACAGATACGCAGTATTTT. This translates into CASSQDTDTQYF.